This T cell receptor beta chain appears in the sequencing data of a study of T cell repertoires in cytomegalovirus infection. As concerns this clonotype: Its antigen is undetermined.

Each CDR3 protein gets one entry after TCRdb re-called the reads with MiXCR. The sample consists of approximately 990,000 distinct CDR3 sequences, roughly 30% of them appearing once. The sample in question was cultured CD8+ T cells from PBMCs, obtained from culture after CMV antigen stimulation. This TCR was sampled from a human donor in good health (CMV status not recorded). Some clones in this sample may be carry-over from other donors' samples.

The CDR3 DNA reads TGCGCCAGCAATGCCGGAGGGGGACAGCAAGAGACCCAGTACTTC. Amino acid sequence: CASNAGGGQQETQYF. The genes are TRBV5-1 and TRBJ2-5; TRBD1 might be the D (7 bases). The CDR3 totals 15 residues. CDR1 and CDR2 (germline): SGHRS, YFSETQ. V gave up 6 bases and J gave up 2 bases, with 17 bases separating them.